This T cell receptor (beta chain) emerged from a study of blood T cells in healthy people across ages. Details on this clonotype: Its cognate antigen is unknown. A read error may be the cause here, since a much bigger clone is one base away.

This CDR3 comprises 10 residues. Germline V lookup: CDR1 SQVTM, CDR2 ANQGSEA. Donation came from healthy Caucasian individuals in Russia who were aged about 6 to 95. Combining a sample-barcoded 5' primer with a J-beta primer mix, a second PCR ran for roughly 7 to 11 cycles. Each cDNA molecule carried a tag from a template-switch adaptor that contained 12 random nucleotides. At least 3 million CDR3-containing paired-end reads were obtained per sample. MiXCR, applied by TCRdb to the 5' RACE reads, yields one record per CDR3 protein. Altogether roughly 680,000 distinct CDR3 sequences are present, around 52% being singletons, with the ten largest covering around an eighth. General study results and limits: The study found more naive CD4+ cells and higher diversity in long-lived than aged donors.

This chain links TRBV29-1 with TRBJ2-1; weak D call: TRBD2 (6 bases). The sample comprised blood. The receptor's source is a woman older than 75 in good health. CDR3 DNA sequence: TGCGGCGGGGCCGGCCATGAGCAGTTCTTC. This sequence encodes CGGAGHEQFF.